This T cell receptor (beta chain) was sequenced in a study of cytomegalovirus exposure and HLA in healthy donors. CDR3 length: 16 residues. Germline V gene sequence: CDR1 MDHEN, CDR2 SYDVKM. V trimming: 5 bases; J trimming: 9 bases; junction bases outside the gene matches: 13. A word on this clone: Its cognate antigen is unknown.

The donors were in the approximately 110-subject validation cohort; that cohort was separate from the approximately 730-subject first cohort. The protocol was immunoSEQ multiplex PCR, while the TCRdb copy is restricted to in-frame clones and leaves out a portion. The sample lists about 360,000 clones, around 86% occurring once. Findings and caveats of the study: Whilst most TCR sequences proved rare, a subset of public TCRs occurred across many donors. Researchers counted 180 or so TCR beta chains as cytomegalovirus-associated.

V usage is TRBV28 and J usage is TRBJ2-1, with TRBD2 identical over 10 bases. The sequenced sample was PBMCs. The TCR sequence derives from a woman between 18 and 29 years old in good health and CMV-seronegative. The CDR3 loop is CASSLLSGRALSEQFF. DNA for the CDR3: TGTGCCAGCAGTCTTCTGAGCGGGAGGGCTTTGAGTGAGCAGTTCTTC.